What follows are 5 T cell receptor beta chains derived from one specimen sequenced in a study of PD-1 blockade in classical Hodgkin lymphoma. There was relapse after autologous stem cell transplantation in every patient, and there was variation in brentuximab vedotin exposure. Produced via immunoSEQ multiplex PCR; TCRdb's table is partial and in-frame only. The repertoire holds roughly 150,000 clones, with around 73% as singletons. Sequenced here: peripheral blood mononuclear cells (PBMCs), sampled before the second cycle of nivolumab. The receptors were sampled from a human donor with classical Hodgkin lymphoma.

The V call is TRBV30, the J call TRBJ2-3; 7 nucleotides line up with TRBD2. Germline assignment: CDR1 GTSNPN and CDR2 SVGIG (reference sequence). V lost 0 bases, J lost 2 bases, and 5 bases stayed unmatched. CDR3 length: 15 residues. The DNA of the CDR3 is TGTGCCTGGAGTGTAGCGGCGGGGGACACAGATACGCAGTATTTT. Its protein product is CAWSVAAGDTDTQYF.

This clone was detected a few times. The chain uses TRBV2 and TRBJ1-6; TRBD1 matches at 10 bases. Trimming took 9 bases from V and 10 from J; bases not matched to a gene: 3. Germline V gives CDR1 SNHLY, CDR2 FYNNEI. The CDR3 is 12 residues long. CDR3 region: CARRTGGSPLHF. CDR3 DNA: TGTGCCAGAAGGACAGGGGGGTCACCCCTCCACTTT. Full variable domain (rest looked up from reference TRBV2 and TRBJ1-6): EPEVTQTPSHQVTQMGQEVILRCVPISNHLYFYWYRQILGQKVEFLVSFYNNEISEKSEIFDDQFSVERPDGSNFTLKIRSTKLEDSAMYFCARRTGGSPLHFGNGTRLTVT.

This sequence joins TRBV6-5 and TRBJ1-5; D unresolved. CDR1 and CDR2 (germline): MNHEY, SVGAGI. The V end was cut by 6 bases, the J end by 0 bases, with 6 bases between. The CDR3 runs 13 residues. Here the CDR3 DNA reads TGTGCCAGCAGCATGGCTAGCAATCAGCCCCAGCATTTT. This translates into CASSMASNQPQHF.

V is TRBV6-5 and J is TRBJ2-7; TRBD2 matches 10 bases. Germline CDR1 and CDR2: MNHEY and SVGAGI. CDR3 length: 14 residues. V was clipped by 8 bases and J by 1 base; unmatched bases: 5. CDR3: CASALAGMSYEQYF. DNA of the CDR3: TGTGCCAGCGCACTAGCGGGAATGTCCTACGAGCAGTACTTC.

The rearrangement links TRBV5-1 to TRBJ1-2; tentatively, D is TRBD1 (6 bases). Trimming removed 0 bases at V and 7 bases at J, with 13 bases between. The CDR3 is 14 amino acids. Germline V gene lookup returns CDR1 SGHRS and CDR2 YFSETQ. This CDR3 is CASSLANRAGGYTF. For the CDR3, the DNA is TGCGCCAGCAGCTTGGCCAACAGGGCTGGTGGCTACACCTTC.